This T cell receptor beta chain was captured by sequencing in a study of blood T cells in healthy people across ages. The CDR3 covers 21 residues. Germline V gene lookup returns CDR1 MDHEN and CDR2 SYDVKM. PCR was performed a second time for about 7 to 11 cycles using a sample-barcoded 5' primer and a J-beta primer mix. TCRdb ran MiXCR on the 5' RACE reads and lists one entry per CDR3 protein. The data show about a million distinct CDR3 sequences, roughly half seen once. This clonotype was sampled from a woman aged 60 to 75 in good health. This chain connects TRBV28 to TRBJ2-4; TRBD2 aligns across 10 bases. The J call is uncertain, as TRBJ2-7 better fits the DNA end. The source material was blood. The CDR3 DNA follows: TGTGCCAGCAGTACCGTCACGATCCAATTCTTGGCAGCGGGAGGGATCTACGAGCAGTACTTC. Residues: CASSTVTIQFLAAGGIYEQYF.